This T cell receptor (beta chain) stems from a study of blood T cells in healthy people across ages. The study's findings and limits: In older individuals, TCR beta diversity per million T cells was lower, falling roughly linearly with age.

Between the trimmed V and J ends, which lost 6 bases and 0 bases, there was a span of 12 bases. The CDR3 consists of 15 residues. There are many counts of this clonotype. Its target is unknown. Next came a second PCR, run for roughly 6 to 11 cycles, which used a sample-barcoded 5' primer along with a J-beta primer mix. One entry per CDR3 protein, called by TCRdb with MiXCR from the 5' RACE reads. The sample holds 1.8 million or so distinct CDR3 sequences, about 39% seen once. The receptor was derived from a human donor in good health. The sequenced material came from blood. The chain carries TRBV12-3 or TRBV12-4 and TRBJ2-1, with a possible D match to TRBD2 (6 bases). Here the CDR3 reads CASSLGSGSYNEQFF. In DNA form, the CDR3 reads TGTGCCAGCAGCCTCGGGAGCGGCTCCTACAATGAGCAGTTCTTC.